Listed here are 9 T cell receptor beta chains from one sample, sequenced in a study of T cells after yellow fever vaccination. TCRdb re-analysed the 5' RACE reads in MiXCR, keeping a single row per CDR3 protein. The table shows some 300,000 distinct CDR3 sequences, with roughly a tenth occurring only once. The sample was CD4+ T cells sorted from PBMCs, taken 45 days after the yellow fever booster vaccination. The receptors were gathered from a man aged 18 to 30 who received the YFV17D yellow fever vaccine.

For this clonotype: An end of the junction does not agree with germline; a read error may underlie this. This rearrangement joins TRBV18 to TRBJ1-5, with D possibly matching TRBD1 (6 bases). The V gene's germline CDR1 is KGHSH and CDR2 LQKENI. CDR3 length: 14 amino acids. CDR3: CASSPPQGDQPRHF. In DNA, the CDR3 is TGTGCCAGCTCACCACCACAGGGAGATCAGCCCCGGCATTTT. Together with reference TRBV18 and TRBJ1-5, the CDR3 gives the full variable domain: NAGVMQNPRHLVRRRGQEARLRCSPMKGHSHVYWYRQLPEEGLKFMVYLQKENIIDESGMPKERFSAEFPKEGPSILRIQQVVRGDSAAYFCASSPPQGDQPRHFGDGTRLSIL.

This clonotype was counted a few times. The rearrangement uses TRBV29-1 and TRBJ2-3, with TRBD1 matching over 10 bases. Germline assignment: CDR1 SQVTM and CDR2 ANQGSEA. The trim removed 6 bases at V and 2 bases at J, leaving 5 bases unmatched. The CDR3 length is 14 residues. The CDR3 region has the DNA TGCAGCGTCCCCGGGACAGGGGTCACAGATACGCAGTATTTT. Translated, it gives CSVPGTGVTDTQYF.

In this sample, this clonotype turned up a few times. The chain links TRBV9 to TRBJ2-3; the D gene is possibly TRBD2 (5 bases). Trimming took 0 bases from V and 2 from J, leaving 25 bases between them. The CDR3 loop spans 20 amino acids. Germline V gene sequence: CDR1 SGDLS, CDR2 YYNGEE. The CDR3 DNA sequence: TGTGCCAGCAGCGTAGCAGTAGTAGGAGGACTCGGAGGAATCACAGATACGCAGTATTTT. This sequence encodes CASSVAVVGGLGGITDTQYF.

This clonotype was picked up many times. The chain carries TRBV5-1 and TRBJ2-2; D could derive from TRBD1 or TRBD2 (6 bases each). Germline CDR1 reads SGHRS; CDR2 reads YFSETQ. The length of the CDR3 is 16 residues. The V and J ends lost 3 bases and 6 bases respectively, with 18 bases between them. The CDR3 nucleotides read TGCGCCAGCAGCTCGGGGGACACCTTCTCCCCCGGGGAGCTGTTTTTT. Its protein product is CASSSGDTFSPGELFF.

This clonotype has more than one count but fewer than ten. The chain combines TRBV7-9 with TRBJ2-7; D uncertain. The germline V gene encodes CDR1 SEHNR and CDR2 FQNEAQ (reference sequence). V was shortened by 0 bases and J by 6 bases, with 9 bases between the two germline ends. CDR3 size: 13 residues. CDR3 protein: CASSLAGGGEQYV. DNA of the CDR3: TGTGCCAGCAGCTTAGCCGGCGGCGGCGAGCAGTACGTC.

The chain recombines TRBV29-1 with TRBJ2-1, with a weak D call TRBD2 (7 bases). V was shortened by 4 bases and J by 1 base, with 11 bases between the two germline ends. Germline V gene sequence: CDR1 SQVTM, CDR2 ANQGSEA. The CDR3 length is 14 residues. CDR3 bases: TGCAGCGTTGGAGAGGGGGGGTCCTACAATGAGCAGTTCTTC. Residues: CSVGEGGSYNEQFF.

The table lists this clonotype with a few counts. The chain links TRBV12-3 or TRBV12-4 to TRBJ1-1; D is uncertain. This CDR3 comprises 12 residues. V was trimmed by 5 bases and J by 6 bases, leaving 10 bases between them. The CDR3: CASSPVGPEAFF. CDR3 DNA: TGTGCCAGCAGTCCGGTAGGCCCTGAAGCTTTCTTT.

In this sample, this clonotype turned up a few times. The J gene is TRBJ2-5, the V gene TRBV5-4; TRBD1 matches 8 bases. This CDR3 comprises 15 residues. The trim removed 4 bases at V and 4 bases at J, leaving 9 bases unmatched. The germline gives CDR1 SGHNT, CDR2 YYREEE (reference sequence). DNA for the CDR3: TGTGCCAGCAGCCAGCAGGGGGCGCGGGGAGAGACCCAGTACTTC. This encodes CASSQQGARGETQYF.

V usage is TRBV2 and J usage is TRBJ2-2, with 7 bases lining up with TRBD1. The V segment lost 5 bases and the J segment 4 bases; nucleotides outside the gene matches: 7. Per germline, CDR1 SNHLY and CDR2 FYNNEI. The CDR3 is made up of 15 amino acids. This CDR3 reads CASSQSRDSTGELFF. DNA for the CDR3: TGTGCCAGCAGTCAGTCCCGGGACAGCACCGGGGAGCTGTTTTTT.